Listed below are T cell receptor beta chains from one sample, sequenced in a study of blood T cell repertoires in COVID-19. The repertoire was sequenced with immunoSEQ multiplex PCR; TCRdb's copy has only in-frame clones and lacks some. In the table there are some 73,000 clones, over 75% of which are singletons. The sequencing input was peripheral blood. All receptors come from a woman aged 60-75 years with acute or convalescent COVID-19. Both conserved end residues are part of each CDR3. D genes are given only for firm matches. Not all rows give a size; the values are once, few, many and, for expanded clones, a class.

DNA,CDR3,V,size,J,D
TGTGCCAGCACCGACCGACAGTCGTATAGCAATCAGCCCCAGCATTTT,CASTDRQSYSNQPQHF,TRBV6-6,NA,TRBJ1-5,NA
TGCGCCAGCAGCGCTTCGGACAGCCACGTACTTCGGAACTATGGCTACACCTTC,CASSASDSHVLRNYGYTF,TRBV5-1,NA,TRBJ1-2,NA
TGTGCCAGCCTAGACAGGGATCGTGAAAAACTGTTTTTT,CASLDRDREKLFF,TRBV6-6,NA,TRBJ1-4,TRBD1
TGTGCCAGCAGCTTAACGGGACAGGGAAAAGATGAGCAGTTCTTC,CASSLTGQGKDEQFF,TRBV7-9,NA,TRBJ2-1,TRBD1
TGTGCCAGCAGCTCCCGATTAGACAGGTTGGGAAACACCATATATTTT,CASSSRLDRLGNTIYF,TRBV5-6,NA,TRBJ1-3,NA
TGTGCCAGCAGCCGGTCAGGATATAATGAAAAACTGTTTTTT,CASSRSGYNEKLFF,TRBV14,once,TRBJ1-4,NA
TGTGCCAGCAGTGAAGGACAGGGCGACGTCTATGGCTACACCTTC,CASSEGQGDVYGYTF,TRBV6-1,few,TRBJ1-2,TRBD1
TGTGCCAGCAGCAGCCGCGGGACTAGCGAAGATACGCAGTATTTT,CASSSRGTSEDTQYF,TRBV11-3,NA,TRBJ2-3,TRBD2
TGTGCCAGCAGCTCTCCGGGACTCCACTCTGGAAACACCATATATTTT,CASSSPGLHSGNTIYF,TRBV7-2,few,TRBJ1-3,NA
TGTGCCAGCAGCCAAGTTGGGACAGCATCTGAAGCTTTCTTT,CASSQVGTASEAFF,TRBV3-1/TRBV3-2,few,TRBJ1-1,TRBD1
TGCGCCAGCAGCGTCACAGGGGTTAGTGTCAATGAGCAGTTCTTC,CASSVTGVSVNEQFF,TRBV5-1,NA,TRBJ2-1,TRBD1
TGTGCCAGCAGTCTGGGGGGTGCGAACACTGAAGCTTTCTTT,CASSLGGANTEAFF,TRBV5-5,NA,TRBJ1-1,NA
TGTGCCAGCAGCTTGGGACTAGGGGTCACAACCGGGGAGCTGTTTTTT,CASSLGLGVTTGELFF,TRBV7-9,NA,TRBJ2-2,TRBD2
TGTGCCAGCTCACCGTTGACTACAACCTACAATGAGCAGTTCTTC,CASSPLTTTYNEQFF,TRBV18,few,TRBJ2-1,NA
TGTGCCAGCAGCCAAGATGGGAGGTCATATTCACCCCTCCACTTT,CASSQDGRSYSPLHF,TRBV14,few,TRBJ1-6,NA
TGTGCCAGCAGTTGGGGACAGGGGGTAGAGACCCAGTACTTC,CASSWGQGVETQYF,TRBV28,NA,TRBJ2-5,TRBD1
TGTGCCAGCAGTTACTCAGGACAGGGGTATGGCTACACCTTC,CASSYSGQGYGYTF,TRBV6-5,few,TRBJ1-2,TRBD1
TGTGCCAGCAGCCAAGGTACGACAGGAAGGCTTTTCTATGGCTACACCTTC,CASSQGTTGRLFYGYTF,TRBV3-1/TRBV3-2,NA,TRBJ1-2,NA
TGTGCCAGTCCGCTCTGGCCAGGGGTTAATTCACCCCTCCACTTT,CASPLWPGVNSPLHF,TRBV7-9,NA,TRBJ1-6,NA
TGTGCCAGCAGTTTAGCGCCCGGGGACACCATATATTTT,CASSLAPGDTIYF,TRBV12-3/TRBV12-4,NA,TRBJ1-3,NA
TGTGCCAGCAGTCCGAAAACAGGGGGCACTGAAGCTTTCTTT,CASSPKTGGTEAFF,TRBV5-4,NA,TRBJ1-1,TRBD1
TGTGCCAGCAGCTTACTGTACACTGAAGCTTTCTTT,CASSLLYTEAFF,TRBV12-3/TRBV12-4,NA,TRBJ1-1,NA
TGTGCCAGCAGCGTAGGACTAGGATTGGGCGAGCAGTACTTC,CASSVGLGLGEQYF,TRBV9,NA,TRBJ2-7,NA
TGCAACGAGGGGGTGAACACTGAAGCTTTCTTT,CNEGVNTEAFF,TRBV20-1,NA,TRBJ1-1,NA
TGTGCCAGCAGCGGAGCGGGGGGGCCTGAAGAGACCCAGTACTTC,CASSGAGGPEETQYF,TRBV9,NA,TRBJ2-5,TRBD2
TGCAGCGTTTTTCCGGGACTCATTTCGGGCTCCTACAATGAGCAGTTCTTC,CSVFPGLISGSYNEQFF,TRBV29-1,once,TRBJ2-1,NA
TGCAGCGCCAAACCGGGACAGGGGTACGAGCAGTACTTC,CSAKPGQGYEQYF,TRBV29-1,NA,TRBJ2-7,TRBD1
TGTGCCAGCAGCGGCAGGGGGCTCCAAGAGACCCAGTACTTC,CASSGRGLQETQYF,TRBV5-8,NA,TRBJ2-5,TRBD1
TGCGCCAGCAGCTCGAAATCCGGGACTAGCTACAATGAGCAGTTCTTC,CASSSKSGTSYNEQFF,TRBV5-1,once,TRBJ2-1,TRBD2
TGTGCCAGCAGTTTTTTAGCCGGGTATGGCTACACCTTC,CASSFLAGYGYTF,TRBV12-3/TRBV12-4,NA,TRBJ1-2,NA
TGTGCCAGCAGTTATTATTCGGGTCGTACTGAAGCTTTCTTT,CASSYYSGRTEAFF,TRBV6-5,few,TRBJ1-1,NA
TGCGCCAGCAGCTTGGCTGGGGGACCAGGGGGCTATGGCTACACCTTC,CASSLAGGPGGYGYTF,TRBV5-1,few,TRBJ1-2,TRBD1
TGCGCCAGCAGCGAAAAGGCAGGCTACGGTGAAAAACTGTTTTTT,CASSEKAGYGEKLFF,TRBV5-1,few,TRBJ1-4,NA
TGTGCCAGCAGTGCCGCAGGCACCGGGGAGCTGTTTTTT,CASSAAGTGELFF,TRBV6-1,NA,TRBJ2-2,NA
TGTGCCAGCAGCTTAGATCAAGCTAGCGGGAGTTTCGGTGAGCAGTTCTTC,CASSLDQASGSFGEQFF,TRBV11-2,NA,TRBJ2-1,TRBD2
TGTGCCAGCAGCTCTACCGCGACAGGGCGGTACGAGCAGTACTTC,CASSSTATGRYEQYF,TRBV28,NA,TRBJ2-7,TRBD1
TGTGCCAGCAGCCAAACGCAACAGGGGGCGCCCGGGTACACCGGGGAGCTGTTTTTT,CASSQTQQGAPGYTGELFF,TRBV7-7,NA,TRBJ2-2,TRBD1
TGTGCCAGCAGGGCGGGACAGAAGAACACCGGGGAGCTGTTTTTT,CASRAGQKNTGELFF,TRBV6-6,NA,TRBJ2-2,NA
TGTGCCAGCTTGGCTAGCGGGGCAGAGACCCAGTACTTC,CASLASGAETQYF,TRBV6-5,NA,TRBJ2-5,TRBD2
TGTGCCAGCAGTGAAGCCGGCAGGGTCCAAGAGACCCAGTACTTC,CASSEAGRVQETQYF,TRBV2,NA,TRBJ2-5,NA
TGTGCCTGGAGGCTCCAGGGGGTGATTAATAATTCACCCCTCCACTTT,CAWRLQGVINNSPLHF,TRBV30,NA,TRBJ1-6,TRBD1
TGCGCCAGCAGCTTCTCGGACACCGGGGAGCTGTTTTTT,CASSFSDTGELFF,TRBV5-1,NA,TRBJ2-2,NA
TGTGCCAGTAGGCAAACTCCTGGAAACACCATATATTTT,CASRQTPGNTIYF,TRBV19,NA,TRBJ1-3,NA
TGTGCCAGCTCACCCGCTGAAGGACAGACTAACTATGGCTACACCTTC,CASSPAEGQTNYGYTF,TRBV18,NA,TRBJ1-2,NA
TGCGCCAGCAGCCCAAGGACTAGCGGGAGATTTTATGAGCAGTTCTTC,CASSPRTSGRFYEQFF,TRBV5-1,NA,TRBJ2-1,TRBD2
TGTGCCAGCAGTCCCCAGGGGGGAGAGACCCAGTACTTC,CASSPQGGETQYF,TRBV6-5,NA,TRBJ2-5,NA
TGTGCCAGCAGTTTATCGGGAAACTATGGCTACACCTTC,CASSLSGNYGYTF,TRBV12-3/TRBV12-4,once,TRBJ1-2,NA
TGTGCCAGCAGTCATGGACAGGGATATCAGCCCCAGCATTTT,CASSHGQGYQPQHF,TRBV27,NA,TRBJ1-5,TRBD1
TGTGCCAGCCAGACAGCCGTCTATAATTCACCCCTCCACTTT,CASQTAVYNSPLHF,TRBV28,NA,TRBJ1-6,NA
TGTGCCAGCAGTCAGACATCGGGACAGGGAGATAACACTGAAGCTTTCTTT,CASSQTSGQGDNTEAFF,TRBV25-1,NA,TRBJ1-1,TRBD1
TGCGCCAGCAGCCGCTCTCGGACAGCCATCTCCTACGAGCAGTACTTC,CASSRSRTAISYEQYF,TRBV4-1,NA,TRBJ2-7,NA